The 19 T cell receptor beta chains in this list originate from one sample, sequenced in a study of metastatic and nonmetastatic thyroid tumors. No patient had received any treatment before thyroid surgery. MiXCR reprocessed the PCR reads for TCRdb. This table holds roughly 30,000 clones, roughly 3.7% found once. Sequences were obtained from blood. All receptors derive from a male donor with papillary thyroid cancer or a benign thyroid nodule (not recorded which). Some clones in this sample may be carry-over from other donors' samples.

This clone was recorded a few times. The rearrangement uses TRBV15 and TRBJ1-1, with D possibly matching TRBD1 (5 bases). The CDR3 runs 12 residues. The germline gives CDR1 LNHNV, CDR2 YYDKDF (reference sequence). The V gene lost 5 bases and the J gene lost 8 bases, with 12 bases spanning the gap. This chain's CDR3 is CATSLGLREAFF. As DNA, the CDR3 is TGTGCCACCAGCCTGGGACTCCGAGAAGCTTTCTTT.

This clone was picked up many times. The gene calls are TRBV5-4 and TRBJ2-3; 9 bases are a match to TRBD2. CDR1 SGHNT and CDR2 YYREEE come from the germline V gene (reference sequence). The CDR3 runs to 18 residues. The V and J ends lost 0 bases and 2 bases, in that order; junction bases with no gene match: 10. The CDR3: CASSLVTSGRVHTDTQYF. CDR3 nucleotide sequence: TGTGCCAGCAGCTTGGTGACTAGCGGTCGGGTCCACACAGATACGCAGTATTTT.

This clone came up many times. This chain connects TRBV9 to TRBJ2-1; no reliable D call. This CDR3 comprises 13 residues. V lost 0 bases, J lost 10 bases, and 11 bases lay in between. Looked up from germline, CDR1 is SGDLS and CDR2 is YYNGEE. This CDR3 is CASSVVVYGEQFF. The CDR3 nucleotides read TGTGCCAGCAGCGTAGTGGTGTATGGGGAGCAGTTCTTC.

This clone was seen only a few times. The chain joins TRBV12-3 or TRBV12-4 to TRBJ2-1; tentatively, D is TRBD2 (5 bases). This CDR3 spans 15 amino acids. The V end lost 3 bases, the J end lost 0 bases, and 9 bases lay between the germline ends. The CDR3 sequence: CASSLEANSYNEQFF. The CDR3 DNA follows: TGTGCCAGCAGTTTGGAGGCCAACTCCTACAATGAGCAGTTCTTC.

The chain's CDR3 is CSALYLDTGTGGGEQYF. Here the CDR3 DNA reads TGCAGTGCTCTCTATCTGGACACCGGGACAGGGGGCGGCGAGCAGTACTTC. V and J are TRBV20-1 and TRBJ2-7; 12 nucleotides align to TRBD1. CDR3 length equals 17 residues. CDR1 and CDR2 from the germline V gene are DFQATT and SNEGSKA (reference sequence). Germline trimming cut 5 bases from V and 6 bases from J; bases unmatched to any gene: 17.

V usage is TRBV6-2 or TRBV6-3 and J usage is TRBJ2-7; no reliable D call. The CDR3 consists of 15 residues. V lost 0 bases and J lost 2, with 11 bases in between. Germline V CDR1 and CDR2: MNHEY, SVGEGT. The CDR3 sequence is CASSYSDSSTYEQYF. DNA of the CDR3: TGTGCCAGCAGTTACTCCGACTCCTCCACCTACGAGCAGTACTTC.

This chain connects TRBV7-2 to TRBJ1-4, with D possibly being TRBD1 (5 bases). Trimming pared 5 bases from V and 8 bases from J, leaving 21 bases between. Germline values: CDR1 SGHTA, CDR2 FQGNSA. The CDR3 runs to 16 residues. The CDR3 DNA is TGTGCCAGCAGCCGGGGCGGGGGGATGGGAGGGGAAAAACTGTTTTTT. Amino acids: CASSRGGGMGGEKLFF.

By its share, this clone is medium-sized (0.01 to 0.1%). J is TRBJ2-1 and V is TRBV27; 9 bases agree with TRBD1. Germline V gene data show CDR1 as MNHEY and CDR2 as SMNVEV (reference sequence). The CDR3 is made up of 17 amino acids. With V trimmed by 1 base and J by 5 bases, 9 bases remained unmatched. CDR3 protein: CASSLFSDRGGNNEQFF. The CDR3 DNA follows: TGTGCCAGCAGTTTATTCTCTGACAGGGGGGGAAACAATGAGCAGTTCTTC.

This clone turned up a few times. V is TRBV5-1 and J is TRBJ1-2, with D possibly matching TRBD1 (6 bases). From germline, CDR1 is SGHRS and CDR2 YFSETQ. The V gene lost 0 bases and the J gene lost 0 bases, with 12 bases spanning the gap. The CDR3 extends over 16 amino acids. DNA of the CDR3: TGCGCCAGCAGCTTGGCGGGGGCGCGGGCTAACTATGGCTACACCTTC. Its protein is CASSLAGARANYGYTF.

This clone was recorded at least ten times. V is TRBV4-3 and J is TRBJ1-1; weak D call: TRBD1 (6 bases). This CDR3 spans 15 amino acids. Trimming left V 0 bases short and J 3 bases short, with 11 bases between. CDR1 and CDR2 (germline): LGHNA, YSLEER. The CDR3 coding sequence is TGCGCCAGCAGCCAAGAGACGGGGGGCTACACTGAAGCTTTCTTT. Translated, it gives CASSQETGGYTEAFF.

This clone was counted only a few times. Just one base apart from a much larger clone, this may be a read error. The chain combines TRBV6-2 or TRBV6-3 with TRBJ2-7; D possibly corresponds to TRBD2 (6 bases). In germline, CDR1 is MNHEY, CDR2 SVGEGT. The CDR3 is made up of 15 amino acids. Trimming shortened V by 7 bases and J by 7 bases, and 23 bases separated the two germline ends. CDR3: CASTLLGSTPAEQYF. The CDR3 DNA reads TGTGCCAGCACCCTACTCGGGAGCACTCCGGCGGAGCAGTACTTC.

This clone counts as medium-sized. The chain couples TRBV10-3 to TRBJ2-7; 11 nucleotides line up with TRBD1. From germline, CDR1 is ENHRY and CDR2 SYGVKD. The V and J ends lost 0 bases and 6 bases, in that order; junction bases with no gene match: 1. The CDR3 loop spans 14 amino acids. The CDR3 DNA follows: TGTGCCATCAGTGAGTCCGGGACAGGGGGCGAGCAGTACTTC. The encoded protein is CAISESGTGGEQYF.

This clone ranks as medium-sized (0.01 to 0.1%). V gene TRBV12-3 or TRBV12-4 combines with J gene TRBJ1-1; 7 nucleotides line up with TRBD1. The CDR3 sequence is 13 residues long. J was trimmed by 7 bases and V by 6 bases; bases with no gene match: 8. CDR3 sequence: CASRSQGTGEAFF. The DNA for the CDR3 is TGTGCCAGCAGATCACAGGGGACGGGTGAAGCTTTCTTT.

This clone was detected a few times. The chain is built from TRBV6-4 and TRBJ2-7; perhaps D is TRBD1 or TRBD2 (5 bases each). V lost 4 bases and J 4 bases, leaving 17 bases between the germline ends. Germline V gene sequence: CDR1 MRHNA, CDR2 SNTAGT. There are 15 residues in the CDR3. CDR3 protein: CASSVTGTYKYEQYF. In DNA form, the CDR3 reads TGTGCCAGCAGTGTCACCGGGACGTATAAGTACGAGCAGTACTTC.

This clone appeared a few times. The rearrangement uses TRBV3-1 and TRBJ2-1; weak D call: TRBD2 (5 bases). The germline V gene has CDR1 LGHDT and CDR2 YNNKEL (reference sequence). Deletions cut 2 bases from V and 7 bases from J, with 15 bases between. The CDR3 is 15 residues long. CDR3 amino acids: CASSQSYPRGNEQFF. The CDR3 DNA is TGTGCCAGCAGCCAATCCTATCCGAGAGGGAATGAGCAGTTCTTC.

Within the sample, this clone is medium-sized. The chain employs TRBV6-1 and TRBJ2-1; D remains ambiguous. There are 15 residues in the CDR3. V shed 4 bases and J shed 5 bases, with 15 bases lying between them. From germline, CDR1 is MNHNS and CDR2 SASEGT. In DNA, the CDR3 is TGTGCCAGCAGTGCCCTGAGCCGGTGGGACAATGAGCAGTTCTTC. It translates to CASSALSRWDNEQFF.

Ten or more counts support this clone. This sequence joins TRBV24-1 and TRBJ2-2; TRBD1 matches at 12 bases. The length of the CDR3 is 19 residues. The germline V gene has CDR1 KGHDR and CDR2 SFDVKD. Trimming at V came to 3 bases and at J to 3 bases, leaving 10 bases not matched to a gene. The CDR3 loop is CATSDPPSGTGGYTGELFF. The CDR3 nucleotides read TGTGCCACCAGTGATCCACCGTCCGGGACAGGGGGCTACACCGGGGAGCTGTTTTTT.

This clone came up a few times. The rearrangement joins TRBV6-1 to TRBJ2-2; maybe TRBD1 (6 bases). Germline assignment: CDR1 MNHNS and CDR2 SASEGT. Between the trimmed V and J ends, which lost 11 bases and 7 bases, there was a span of 20 bases. The CDR3 length is 14 residues. CDR3: CAGTSGVEDGELFF. The CDR3 DNA reads as TGTGCCGGCACATCAGGGGTTGAAGACGGGGAGCTGTTTTTT.

CDR3 residues: CASSNGGTGIYEQYF. The CDR3, as DNA: TGTGCCAGCAGTAACGGGGGTACGGGGATCTACGAGCAGTACTTC. The chain uses TRBV28 and TRBJ2-7, with D maybe TRBD2 (6 bases). The germline gives CDR1 MDHEN, CDR2 SYDVKM. Trimming removed 5 bases from V and 3 bases from J, with 17 bases in between. This CDR3 has 15 residues.